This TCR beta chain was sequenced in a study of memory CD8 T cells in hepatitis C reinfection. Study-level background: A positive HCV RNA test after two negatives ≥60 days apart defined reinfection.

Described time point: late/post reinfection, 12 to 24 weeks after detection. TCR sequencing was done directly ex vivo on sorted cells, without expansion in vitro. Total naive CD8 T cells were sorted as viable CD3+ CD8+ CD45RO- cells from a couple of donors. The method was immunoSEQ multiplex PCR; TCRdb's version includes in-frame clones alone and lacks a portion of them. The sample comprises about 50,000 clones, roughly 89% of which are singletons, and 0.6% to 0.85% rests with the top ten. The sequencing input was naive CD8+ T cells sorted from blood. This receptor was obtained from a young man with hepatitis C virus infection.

In nucleotides, the CDR3 is TGTGCCAGCAGCCTCCTGACAGGGGCCGGGGAGCTGTTTTTT. Its protein product is CASSLLTGAGELFF. The gene calls are TRBV7-9 and TRBJ2-2; the match to TRBD1 covers 8 bases. Losses at the gene ends were 5 bases for V and 6 bases for J; bases not matched to a gene: 5. This CDR3 is built from 14 residues. The germline V gene has CDR1 SEHNR and CDR2 FQNEAQ (reference sequence).